This TCR beta chain originates from a study of lymphopenia after photon versus proton radiotherapy. Measured with immunoSEQ multiplex PCR; TCRdb has only the in-frame clones, and not every one. The table has approximately 65,000 clones, about 90% seen once. Per the germline V gene, CDR1 is SGHRS and CDR2 is YFSETQ. V was clipped by 3 bases and J by 0 bases; unmatched bases: 13. There are 18 residues in the CDR3. General study points: Oligoclonal CD8+ Temra expansion after nadir drove photon patients' diversity drop.

As regards this clone: Its antigen is as yet unknown.

This sequence joins TRBV5-1 and TRBJ2-3; TRBD1 matches at 7 bases. This TCR was sampled from an elderly man with esophageal cancer. The specimen comprised peripheral blood, sampled from a patient treated with proton-based radiotherapy. The chain's CDR3 is CASSSAWTGDTSTDTQYF. CDR3 in DNA: TGCGCCAGCAGCTCAGCCTGGACAGGAGATACTAGCACAGATACGCAGTATTTT.